The rows below give T cell receptor beta chains drawn from one sample of a study of T cell responses to AZD1222 COVID-19 vaccine. Method: immunoSEQ multiplex PCR; TCRdb's copy keeps in-frame clones and lacks some. Among tens of thousands of clones listed, around 80% were seen once. The material was peripheral blood, obtained 28 days after the second AZD1222 dose. The receptors shown here come from an adult who received the AZD1222 COVID-19 vaccine. Each CDR3 is given with its conserved first and last residue. Each record gives: J gene, D gene, V gene, clone size, CDR3 protein, CDR3 DNA. The D gene is left open where the match is weak. A clone size is listed for some rows: how often the clone was seen (once, few, many), or a class if it is expanded.

TRBJ2-3,TRBD2,TRBV11-3,.,CASSSRTSGRDTQYF,TGTGCCAGCAGCTCAAGGACTAGCGGGAGAGATACGCAGTATTTT
TRBJ1-2,TRBD1,TRBV9,.,CASSTTGTGIGGYTF,TGTGCCAGCAGCACCACCGGGACAGGGATCGGAGGCTACACCTTC
TRBJ2-1,.,TRBV5-6,few,CASSLLSGRTREQFF,TGTGCCAGCAGCCTTTTGAGTGGGCGGACTCGTGAGCAGTTCTTC
TRBJ2-3,.,TRBV27,few,CASSLKRATDTQYF,TGTGCCAGCAGTTTAAAAAGGGCCACAGATACGCAGTATTTT
TRBJ2-5,.,TRBV6-5,.,CASSYSETQYF,TGTGCCAGCAGCTACTCAGAGACCCAGTACTTC
TRBJ1-6,.,TRBV3-1/TRBV3-2,few,CASSLGQSSYNSPLHF,TGTGCCAGCAGCCTAGGTCAGAGCTCCTATAATTCACCCCTCCACTTT
TRBJ2-3,.,TRBV30,.,CAWSLGGSSTDTQYF,TGTGCCTGGTCCCTAGGTGGTTCTAGCACAGATACGCAGTATTTT
TRBJ2-7,TRBD2,TRBV10-2,.,CASSEPAGGGYEQYF,TGCGCCAGCAGTGAGCCTGCGGGGGGGGGCTACGAGCAGTACTTC
TRBJ2-1,TRBD2,TRBV7-6,.,CASSPVAGIINEQFF,TGTGCCAGCAGCCCGGTAGCGGGAATTATCAATGAGCAGTTCTTC
TRBJ2-3,.,TRBV6-5,.,CASSYASTDTQYF,TGTGCCAGCAGTTACGCGAGCACAGATACGCAGTATTTT